A selection of T cell receptor beta chains follows, all from one sample in a study of shared clonotypes between healthy human individuals. Some clones are missing from TCRdb's copy, which holds only in-frame ones; the method was immunoSEQ multiplex PCR. The sample records around 1.9 million clones, around 93% being singletons. Sequenced sample: naive CD8+ T cells from PBMCs. All receptors come from a man aged 18 to 29 in good health. Some clones in this sample may be carry-over from other donors' samples. CDR3s include the opening cysteine and the closing phenylalanine or tryptophan. The order of the fields is clone size, D gene, V gene, J gene, CDR3 protein, CDR3 DNA. D genes are given only for firm matches. Clone size appears in some rows only: once, few, many, or a class for an expanded clone.

.	.	TRBV7-9	TRBJ1-2	CASSLVSPESNYGYTF	TGTGCCAGCAGCTTAGTCTCCCCAGAATCTAACTATGGCTACACCTTC
.	.	TRBV5-1	TRBJ2-5	CASSPWGTYQETQYF	TGCGCCAGCAGCCCGTGGGGGACGTACCAAGAGACCCAGTACTTC
once	.	TRBV10-3	TRBJ1-5	CAIALGPGSNQPQHF	TGTGCCATCGCCTTGGGACCGGGGAGCAATCAGCCCCAGCATTTT
.	TRBD1	TRBV15	TRBJ2-7	CATSRETGDSYEQYF	TGTGCCACCAGCCGAGAGACAGGGGACTCCTACGAGCAGTACTTC
.	.	TRBV7-9	TRBJ2-3	CASTSVAFVPNLTDTQYF	TGTGCCAGTACCTCGGTCGCCTTTGTGCCGAACCTCACAGATACGCAGTATTTT
.	.	TRBV7-8	TRBJ2-5	CASSPPGYQETQYF	TGTGCCAGCAGCCCACCGGGCTACCAAGAGACCCAGTACTTC
.	TRBD2	TRBV27	TRBJ2-3	CASSLSTSLTDTQYF	TGTGCCAGCAGTTTATCGACTAGCCTCACAGATACGCAGTATTTT
.	.	TRBV2	TRBJ2-1	CASSVRDLNNEQFF	TGTGCCAGCAGTGTACGGGACCTAAACAATGAGCAGTTCTTC
.	.	TRBV7-9	TRBJ2-1	CASTLPGEEQFF	TGTGCCAGCACCTTACCAGGGGAAGAGCAGTTCTTC
.	.	TRBV29-1	TRBJ2-7	CSVEVEDRGSYEQYF	TGCAGCGTTGAAGTTGAGGATAGGGGGTCCTACGAGCAGTACTTC
.	TRBD2	TRBV30	TRBJ2-3	CAWSVQDESGESGGPEDTQYF	TGTGCCTGGAGTGTTCAGGACGAGTCGGGTGAGTCGGGAGGGCCTGAAGATACGCAGTATTTT